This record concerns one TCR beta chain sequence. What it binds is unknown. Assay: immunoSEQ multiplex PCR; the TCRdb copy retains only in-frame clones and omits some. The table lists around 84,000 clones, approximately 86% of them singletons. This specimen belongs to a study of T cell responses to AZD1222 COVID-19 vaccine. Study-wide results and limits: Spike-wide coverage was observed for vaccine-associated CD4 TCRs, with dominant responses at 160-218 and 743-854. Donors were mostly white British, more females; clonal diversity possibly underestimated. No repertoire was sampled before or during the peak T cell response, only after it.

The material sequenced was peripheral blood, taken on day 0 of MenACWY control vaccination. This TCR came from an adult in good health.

The CDR3 region has the DNA TGTGCCAGCAGGCGCGGGGACCCAGATACGCAGTATTTT. Translating it yields CASRRGDPDTQYF. This chain uses TRBV19 with TRBJ2-3, with a tentative D call TRBD2 (6 bases). This CDR3 has 13 residues. The V gene's germline CDR1 is LNHDA and CDR2 SQIVND (reference sequence). Trimming took off 9 bases at V and 4 bases at J, with 14 bases between the two ends.